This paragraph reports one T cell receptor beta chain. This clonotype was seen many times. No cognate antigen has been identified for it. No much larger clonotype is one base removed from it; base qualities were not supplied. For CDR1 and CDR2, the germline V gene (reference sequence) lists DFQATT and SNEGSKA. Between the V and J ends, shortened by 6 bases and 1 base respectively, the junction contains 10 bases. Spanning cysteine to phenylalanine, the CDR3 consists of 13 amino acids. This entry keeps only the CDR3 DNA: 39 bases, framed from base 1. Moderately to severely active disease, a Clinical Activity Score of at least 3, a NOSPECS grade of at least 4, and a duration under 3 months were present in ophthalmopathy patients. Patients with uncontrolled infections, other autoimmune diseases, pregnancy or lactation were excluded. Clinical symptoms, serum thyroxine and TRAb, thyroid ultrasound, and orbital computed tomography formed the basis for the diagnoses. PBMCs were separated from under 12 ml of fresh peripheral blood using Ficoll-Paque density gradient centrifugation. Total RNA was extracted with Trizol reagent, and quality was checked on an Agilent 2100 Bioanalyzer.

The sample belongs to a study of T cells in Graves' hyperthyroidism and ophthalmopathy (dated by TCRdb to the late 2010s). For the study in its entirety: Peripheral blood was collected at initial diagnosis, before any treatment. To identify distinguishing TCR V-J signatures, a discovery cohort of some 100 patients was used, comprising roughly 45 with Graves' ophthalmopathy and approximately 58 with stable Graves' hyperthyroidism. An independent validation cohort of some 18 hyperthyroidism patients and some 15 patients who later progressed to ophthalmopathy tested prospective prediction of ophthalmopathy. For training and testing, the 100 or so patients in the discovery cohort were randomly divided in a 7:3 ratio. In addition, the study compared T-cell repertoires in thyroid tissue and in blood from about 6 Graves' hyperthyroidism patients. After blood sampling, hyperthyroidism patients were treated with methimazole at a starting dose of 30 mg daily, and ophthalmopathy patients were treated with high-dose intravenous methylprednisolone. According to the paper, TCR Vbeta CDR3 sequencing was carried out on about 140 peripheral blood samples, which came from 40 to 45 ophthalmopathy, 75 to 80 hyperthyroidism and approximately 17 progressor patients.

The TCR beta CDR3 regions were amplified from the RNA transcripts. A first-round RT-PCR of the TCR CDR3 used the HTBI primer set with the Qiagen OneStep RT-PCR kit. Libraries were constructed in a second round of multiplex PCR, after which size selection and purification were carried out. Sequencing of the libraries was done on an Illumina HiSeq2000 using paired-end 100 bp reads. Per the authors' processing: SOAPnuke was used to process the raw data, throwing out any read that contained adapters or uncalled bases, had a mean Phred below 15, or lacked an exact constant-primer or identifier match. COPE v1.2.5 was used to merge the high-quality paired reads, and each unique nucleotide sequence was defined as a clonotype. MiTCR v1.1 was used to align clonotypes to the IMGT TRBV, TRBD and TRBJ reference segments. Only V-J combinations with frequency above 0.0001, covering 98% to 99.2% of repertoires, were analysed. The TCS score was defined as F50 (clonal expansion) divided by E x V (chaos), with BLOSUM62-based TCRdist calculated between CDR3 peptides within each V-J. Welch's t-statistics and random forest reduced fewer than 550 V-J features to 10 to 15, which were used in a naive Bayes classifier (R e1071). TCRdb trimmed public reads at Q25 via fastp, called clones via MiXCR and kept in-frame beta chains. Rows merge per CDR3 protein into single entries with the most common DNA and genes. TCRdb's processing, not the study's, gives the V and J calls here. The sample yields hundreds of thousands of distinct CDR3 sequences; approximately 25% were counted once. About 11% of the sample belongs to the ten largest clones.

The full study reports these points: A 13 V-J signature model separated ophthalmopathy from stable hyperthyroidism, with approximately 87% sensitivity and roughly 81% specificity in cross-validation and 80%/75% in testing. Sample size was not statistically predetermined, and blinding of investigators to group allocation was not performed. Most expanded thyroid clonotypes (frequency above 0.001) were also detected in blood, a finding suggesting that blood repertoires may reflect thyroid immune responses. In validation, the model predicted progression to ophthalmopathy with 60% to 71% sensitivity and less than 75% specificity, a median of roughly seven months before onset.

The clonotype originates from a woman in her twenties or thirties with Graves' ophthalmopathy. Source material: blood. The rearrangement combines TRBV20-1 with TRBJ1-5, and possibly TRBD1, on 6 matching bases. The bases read TGCAGTGCGGACGGACAGAGCAATCAGCCCCAGCATTTT. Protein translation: CSADGQSNQPQHF.